The clone carrying this TCR beta chain was found once. This specimen belongs to a study of CD8 T cells in Susac syndrome. Reverse transcription used roughly 0.5 to 1 ug RNA and random hexamers. Amplification of the TCR beta CDR3 was carried out by immunoSEQ multiplex PCR, which spanned a total of 54 Vbeta and 13 Jbeta segments. TCRdb re-called the immunoSEQ multiplex PCR reads with MiXCR, one entry per CDR3 protein. The sample contains 150,000 or so distinct CDR3 sequences, roughly 94% of which appear only once. This CDR3 is built from 17 residues. V shed 8 bases, J shed 2 bases, and the junction held 15 bases outside the gene matches. In germline, CDR1 is LGHDT, CDR2 YNNKEL (reference sequence).

Material: CD4+ T cells from PBMCs. This TCR came from a human donor with Susac syndrome. The V gene is TRBV3-1, the J gene TRBJ1-5; 7 positions match TRBD1. CDR3 protein: CASGTGVSATGNQPQHF. Here the CDR3 DNA reads TGTGCCAGCGGTACAGGGGTATCCGCCACAGGCAATCAGCCCCAGCATTTT.